Included here is one TCR beta chain sequence, with context. TCRdb's table, derived via immunoSEQ multiplex PCR, lists solely in-frame clones and lacks some. This sample carries about 820,000 clones, 80% to 95% of them seen once, and the ten largest clones take around 24%. As defined, naive CD8 cells were CD45RO-negative and positively selected for CCR7, with terminally differentiated effector memory CD45RA+ cells excluded. The entry originates in a study of shared clonotypes between healthy human individuals. Germline values: CDR1 LGHNA, CDR2 YSLEER. The CDR3 has 17 residues. Between the trimmed V and J ends, which lost 0 bases and 2 bases, there was a span of 15 bases.

The gene calls are TRBV4-3 and TRBJ2-3; the D gene is possibly TRBD1 (5 bases). This TCR was recovered from a man aged 25 to 40 in good health. Sequencing was performed on naive CD8+ T cells sorted from blood. CDR3 nucleotide sequence: TGCGCCAGCAGCCAAGACTCCCGTGGGGCTTACACAGATACGCAGTATTTT. Translated: CASSQDSRGAYTDTQYF.